These 29 T cell receptor beta chains originate from one sample sequenced in a study of T cell clones after liver transplantation. The data were produced by immunoSEQ multiplex PCR, yet TCRdb's version contains in-frame clones alone and is incomplete. The table records 95,000 to 110,000 clones, 82% of them present only once. The material was CD4+ T cells from blood, obtained before liver transplant. The source of these receptors is a human donor who received a liver transplant.

The genes are TRBV2 and TRBJ1-1; 12 nucleotides agree with TRBD1. J was trimmed by 1 base and V by 6 bases; bases with no gene match: 3. The CDR3 is made up of 15 amino acids. Germline V gene sequence: CDR1 SNHLY, CDR2 FYNNEI. In DNA, the CDR3 is TGTGCCAGCAGAGGGACAGGGGGCGGGAACACTGAAGCTTTCTTT. Encoded protein: CASRGTGGGNTEAFF.

In its sample, this clone was seen a few times. This chain connects TRBV7-3 to TRBJ2-5, with 8 bases identical to TRBD2. With 5 bases clipped from V and 4 bases from J, the junction kept 3 bases outside the gene matches. Per germline, CDR1 SGHTA and CDR2 FQGTGA. The CDR3 is 13 amino acids. The CDR3 sequence: CASSRTSLETQYF. CDR3 DNA: TGTGCCAGCAGCCGGACTAGCTTAGAGACCCAGTACTTC.

Only a few counts were recorded for this clone. J is TRBJ1-1 and V is TRBV10-3; TRBD1 matches at 9 bases. The V gene end was trimmed by 5 bases and the J gene end by 4 bases; junction bases not matched to a gene: 8. Germline CDR1 and CDR2: ENHRY and SYGVKD. The CDR3 sequence is 15 residues long. The CDR3 protein is CAISSGTGMITEAFF. In DNA, the CDR3 is TGTGCCATCAGTTCCGGGACAGGGATGATCACTGAAGCTTTCTTT.

The V call is TRBV18, the J call TRBJ1-1; D may be TRBD1 (5 bases). Trimming removed 6 bases at V and 1 base at J, with 12 bases between. The CDR3 has 14 amino acids. Germline CDR1 is KGHSH and CDR2 is LQKENI. The CDR3 bases are TGTGCCAGCTCGTCCCATGGGGGGAACACTGAAGCTTTCTTT. Translated: CASSSHGGNTEAFF.

As concerns this clone: Germline is not matched at one junction end, which may reflect a read error. CDR3 DNA: TGTGCCAGCAGCTTATCGGGGACAGGGGGCCTCACTGAAGCTTTCTTT. Translation: CASSLSGTGGLTEAFF. J is TRBJ1-1 and V is TRBV28; 12 bases align to TRBD1. This CDR3 has 16 residues. Germline values: CDR1 MDHEN, CDR2 SYDVKM.

The count of this clone is one. The gene calls are TRBV25-1 and TRBJ2-1, with no clear D. V gave up 2 bases and J gave up 5 bases, with 16 bases separating them. Per the germline V gene, CDR1 is MGHDK and CDR2 is SYGVNS. The CDR3 is made up of 16 amino acids. The CDR3 loop is CASSENIGRIHNEQFF. In DNA, the CDR3 is TGTGCCAGCAGTGAAAATATAGGACGGATCCACAATGAGCAGTTCTTC. Full variable domain (outside the CDR3, taken from reference TRBV25-1 and TRBJ2-1): EADIYQTPRYLVIGTGKKITLECSQTMGHDKMYWYQQDPGMELHLIHYSYGVNSTEKGDLSSESTVSRIRTEHFPLTLESARPSHTSQYLCASSENIGRIHNEQFFGPGTRLTVL.

The V gene is TRBV30, the J gene TRBJ2-6; D remains ambiguous. V shed 4 bases and J shed 1 base, with 5 bases lying between them. This CDR3 is built from 13 residues. Looked up from germline, CDR1 is GTSNPN and CDR2 is SVGIG (reference sequence). As DNA, the CDR3 is TGTGCCTGGAAGGTGTCTGGGGCCAACGTCCTGACTTTC. Encoded protein: CAWKVSGANVLTF.

The genes are TRBV6-4 and TRBJ2-5; D possibly corresponds to TRBD2 (6 bases). V was cut by 5 bases and J by 2 bases, with 15 bases left in between. The CDR3 has 15 amino acids. Germline CDR1 is MRHNA and CDR2 is SNTAGT. The CDR3 spells CASSQSPGGQETQYF. CDR3 coding DNA: TGTGCCAGCAGTCAATCCCCTGGGGGGCAAGAGACCCAGTACTTC.

The V and J genes are TRBV9 and TRBJ1-1; D remains ambiguous. Trimming cost V 3 bases and J 5 bases, with 17 bases left between them. This CDR3 has 15 residues. Looked up from germline, CDR1 is SGDLS and CDR2 is YYNGEE. CDR3 DNA: TGTGCCAGCAGCGACGGTCCGGTTTGGGATACTGAAGCTTTCTTT. Translating it yields CASSDGPVWDTEAFF.

V gene TRBV11-2 combines with J gene TRBJ2-2; D gene unclear. The V and J ends lost 1 base and 6 bases respectively, with 9 bases between them. In germline, CDR1 is SGHAT, CDR2 FQNNGV. The CDR3 loop spans 14 amino acids. CDR3 sequence reads: CASSLVVGSGELFF. The DNA for the CDR3 is TGTGCCAGCAGCTTAGTTGTGGGGTCCGGGGAGCTGTTTTTT. The variable domain in full, completed from reference TRBV11-2 and TRBJ2-2, reads EAGVAQSPRYKIIEKRQSVAFWCNPISGHATLYWYQQILGQGPKLLIQFQNNGVVDDSQLPKDRFSAERLKGVDSTLKIQPAKLEDSAVYLCASSLVVGSGELFFGEGSRLTVL.

This clone was observed at least ten times. The rearrangement joins TRBV9 to TRBJ1-3; D uncertain. Trimming took off 4 bases at V and 0 bases at J, with 8 bases between the two ends. The germline gives CDR1 SGDLS, CDR2 YYNGEE. This CDR3 comprises 14 residues. In DNA, the CDR3 is TGTGCCAGCAGCCCGGTTAGCTCTGGAAACACCATATATTTT. Its translation is CASSPVSSGNTIYF. The full variable domain, in which reference TRBV9 and TRBJ1-3 provide the parts outside the CDR3, is DSGVTQTPKHLITATGQRVTLRCSPRSGDLSVYWYQQSLDQGLQFLIQYYNGEERAKGNILERFSAQQFPDLHSELNLSSLELGDSALYFCASSPVSSGNTIYFGEGSWLTVV.

This clone is termed medium-sized. J is TRBJ1-5 and V is TRBV27; TRBD1 might be the D (6 bases). The CDR3 consists of 14 residues. Germline CDR1 MNHEY, CDR2 SMNVEV (reference sequence). Between the trimmed V and J ends, which lost 5 bases and 0 bases, there was a span of 8 bases. The DNA for the CDR3 is TGTGCCAGCAGTGAGGGGGATAGCAATCAGCCCCAGCATTTT. It encodes CASSEGDSNQPQHF.

This clone was recorded a few times. This chain connects TRBV7-2 to TRBJ1-4; possibly TRBD1 for D (5 bases). This CDR3 comprises 17 residues. The V gene lost 2 bases and the J gene lost 3 bases, with 16 bases spanning the gap. Germline loops: CDR1 SGHTA, CDR2 FQGNSA. CDR3 amino acids: CASSLTGAQGPNEKLFF. The CDR3 region has the DNA TGTGCCAGCAGCTTAACTGGGGCGCAGGGTCCTAATGAAAAACTGTTTTTT.

The chain has TRBV6-5 and TRBJ2-3; D might be TRBD1 (6 bases). Looked up from germline, CDR1 is MNHEY and CDR2 is SVGAGI. V lost 2 bases, J lost 2 bases, and 11 bases lay in between. The length of the CDR3 is 15 residues. As DNA, the CDR3 is TGTGCCAGCAGTTACCTAGGACAGACCACAGATACGCAGTATTTT. Protein sequence: CASSYLGQTTDTQYF.

The V gene is TRBV27, the J gene TRBJ1-1; no reliable D call. The CDR3 is 14 residues long. CDR1 is MNHEY, CDR2 SMNVEV, per germline (reference sequence). V lost 0 bases and J 2 bases, leaving 7 bases between the germline ends. CDR3 DNA sequence: TGTGCCAGCAGTTTATCGGACCCAAACACTGAAGCTTTCTTT. Encoded protein: CASSLSDPNTEAFF.

The CDR3 sequence is CASSLQAGGPTGELFF. The CDR3 nucleotides are TGTGCCAGCAGCTTACAGGCGGGGGGGCCCACCGGGGAGCTGTTTTTT. This chain links TRBV11-2 with TRBJ2-2; TRBD2 aligns across 9 bases. The germline gives CDR1 SGHAT, CDR2 FQNNGV. The CDR3 has 16 amino acids. Losses at the gene ends were 2 bases for V and 4 bases for J; bases not matched to a gene: 5.

The rearrangement links TRBV27 to TRBJ2-1, with 8 positions matching TRBD1. Per the germline V gene, CDR1 is MNHEY and CDR2 is SMNVEV (reference sequence). Unmatched junction bases numbered 9, after V lost 5 bases and J lost 0 bases. The CDR3 loop spans 17 amino acids. The CDR3 region has the DNA TGTGCCAGCAGTACATACAGGGGGAGAGGCTCCTACAATGAGCAGTTCTTC. Translating gives CASSTYRGRGSYNEQFF.

The CDR3: CASSPAPGQAKVYGYTF. CDR3 nucleotides: TGTGCCAGCAGCCCCGCCCCCGGACAGGCGAAAGTCTATGGCTACACCTTC. The chain has TRBV7-2 and TRBJ1-2; 7 bases fit TRBD1. The CDR3 loop spans 17 amino acids. V was pared by 5 bases and J by 4 bases, with 16 bases of the junction left unmatched. CDR1 and CDR2 from the germline V gene are SGHTA and FQGNSA. The whole variable domain, filled in from reference TRBV7-2 and TRBJ1-2, reads GAGVSQSPSNKVTEKGKDVELRCDPISGHTALYWYRQSLGQGLEFLIYFQGNSAPDKSGLPSDRFSAERTGGSVSTLTIQRTQQEDSAVYLCASSPAPGQAKVYGYTFGSGTRLTVV.

This chain joins TRBV28 and TRBJ2-7; no clear D. V lost 2 bases and J lost 3, with 11 bases in between. The CDR3 runs 14 residues. The V gene's germline CDR1 is MDHEN and CDR2 SYDVKM. The CDR3 here is CASSLDPSIYEQYF. The DNA for the CDR3 is TGTGCCAGCAGTTTAGATCCTAGTATCTACGAGCAGTACTTC. Full variable domain (missing parts from reference TRBV28 and TRBJ2-7): DVKVTQSSRYLVKRTGEKVFLECVQDMDHENMFWYRQDPGLGLRLIYFSYDVKMKEKGDIPEGYSVSREKKERFSLILESASTNQTSMYLCASSLDPSIYEQYFGPGTRLTVT.

V usage is TRBV28 and J usage is TRBJ2-5; weak D call: TRBD2 (7 bases). The V gene lost 5 bases and the J gene lost 5 bases, with 24 bases spanning the gap. Germline CDR1 is MDHEN and CDR2 is SYDVKM. The CDR3 loop spans 17 amino acids. CDR3 sequence: CASSPPLGGPAGETQYF. CDR3 DNA sequence: TGTGCCAGCAGTCCCCCGCTCGGGGGGCCAGCCGGGGAGACCCAGTACTTC. Using reference TRBV28 and TRBJ2-5 for the parts outside the CDR3, the full variable domain is DVKVTQSSRYLVKRTGEKVFLECVQDMDHENMFWYRQDPGLGLRLIYFSYDVKMKEKGDIPEGYSVSREKKERFSLILESASTNQTSMYLCASSPPLGGPAGETQYFGPGTRLLVL.

The chain couples TRBV5-1 to TRBJ2-2; possibly TRBD2 for D (5 bases). V was shortened by 7 bases and J by 0 bases, with 7 bases between the two germline ends. The CDR3 has 13 amino acids. CDR1 SGHRS and CDR2 YFSETQ come from the germline V gene. CDR3 DNA: TGCGCCAGCGGGAGCGCGAACACCGGGGAGCTGTTTTTT. Translated, it gives CASGSANTGELFF.

In its sample, this clone was seen once. The rearrangement links TRBV4-2 to TRBJ2-7; 9 nucleotides agree with TRBD1. Germline V lookup: CDR1 LGHNA, CDR2 YNFKEQ. The CDR3 is 16 amino acids. Trimming at V came to 4 bases and at J to 1 base, leaving 8 bases not matched to a gene. The CDR3 DNA reads as TGTGCCAGCAGCCGAGACCCCGGACAGGGGTCCTACGAGCAGTACTTC. Translating gives CASSRDPGQGSYEQYF.

This chain joins TRBV7-9 and TRBJ1-1, with unresolved D. CDR3 length: 12 amino acids. Germline values: CDR1 SEHNR, CDR2 FQNEAQ (reference sequence). V was cut by 4 bases and J by 11 bases, with 14 bases left in between. CDR3 region: CASSSQAFGAFF. For the CDR3, the DNA is TGTGCCAGCAGCTCCCAAGCGTTTGGCGCTTTCTTT. Based on the CDR3 plus reference TRBV7-9 and TRBJ1-1, the full variable domain is DTGVSQNPRHKITKRGQNVTFRCDPISEHNRLYWYRQTLGQGPEFLTYFQNEAQLEKSRLLSDRFSAERPKGSFSTLEIQRTEQGDSAMYLCASSSQAFGAFFGQGTRLTVV.

The chain links TRBV7-6 to TRBJ1-5; D gene unclear. V shed 5 bases and J shed 5 bases, with 10 bases lying between them. This CDR3 has 13 residues. Germline CDR1 reads SGHVS; CDR2 reads FNYEAQ. The CDR3 DNA sequence: TGTGCCAGCAGCCCTGGCAGTCATCAGCCCCAGCATTTT. As protein: CASSPGSHQPQHF.

The chain uses TRBV6-1 and TRBJ1-2, with D hard to call. This CDR3 comprises 13 residues. The germline V and J ends were trimmed by 6 bases and 2 bases, with 10 bases remaining between them. Germline assignment: CDR1 MNHNS and CDR2 SASEGT. The CDR3 loop is CASSPAVNYGYTF. CDR3 nucleotides: TGTGCCAGCAGCCCTGCGGTCAACTATGGCTACACCTTC.

The chain recombines TRBV18 with TRBJ2-7, with 9 bases that match TRBD1. The germline CDR1 and CDR2 sequences are KGHSH and LQKENI. V was pared by 3 bases and J by 6 bases, with 6 bases of the junction left unmatched. This CDR3 contains 14 residues. This CDR3 is CASSPGTGRGEQYF. CDR3 sequence (DNA): TGTGCCAGCTCACCCGGGACAGGGAGAGGCGAGCAGTACTTC.

This chain joins TRBV19 and TRBJ1-6; D remains unclear. This CDR3 contains 13 residues. V gave up 3 bases and J gave up 8 bases, with 8 bases separating them. Germline CDR1 and CDR2: LNHDA and SQIVND (reference sequence). Here the CDR3 reads CASSIRTDSPLHF. DNA for the CDR3: TGTGCCAGTAGTATTCGGACCGATTCACCCCTCCACTTT. The variable domain in full, with the rest retrieved from reference TRBV19 and TRBJ1-6, is DGGITQSPKYLFRKEGQNVTLSCEQNLNHDAMYWYRQDPGQGLRLIYYSQIVNDFQKGDIAEGYSVSREKKESFPLTVTSAQKNPTAFYLCASSIRTDSPLHFGNGTRLTVT.

The chain is built from TRBV5-1 and TRBJ2-6; D uncertain. Germline-derived CDR1 and CDR2 are SGHRS and YFSETQ. V lost 1 base to trimming and J lost 0 bases, with 5 bases between them. This CDR3 spans 15 amino acids. CDR3 sequence: CASSLSLSGANVLTF. CDR3 coding DNA: TGCGCCAGCAGCTTGTCACTCTCTGGGGCCAACGTCCTGACTTTC.

CDR3 in amino acids: CASTPSGGGDSGNTIYF. CDR3 sequence (DNA): TGTGCCAGCACTCCCTCAGGGGGGGGCGACTCTGGAAACACCATATATTTT. The chain has TRBV7-9 and TRBJ1-3, with 7 positions matching TRBD1. The V gene end was trimmed by 7 bases and the J gene end by 0 bases; junction bases not matched to a gene: 12. The CDR3 has 17 residues. Germline V gene lookup returns CDR1 SEHNR and CDR2 FQNEAQ (reference sequence).